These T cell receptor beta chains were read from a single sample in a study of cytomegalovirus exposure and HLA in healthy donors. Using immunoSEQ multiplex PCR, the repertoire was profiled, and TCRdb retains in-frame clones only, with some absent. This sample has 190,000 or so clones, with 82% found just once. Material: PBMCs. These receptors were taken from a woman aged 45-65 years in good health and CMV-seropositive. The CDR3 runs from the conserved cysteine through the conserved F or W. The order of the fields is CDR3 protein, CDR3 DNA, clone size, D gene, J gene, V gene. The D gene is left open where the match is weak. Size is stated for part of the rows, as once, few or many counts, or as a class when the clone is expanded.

CDR3aa: CASSLGRGYHGYTF
CDR3nt: TGTGCCAGCAGCTTGGGCAGGGGCTATCATGGCTACACCTTC
abundance: NA
d_gene: NA
j_gene: TRBJ1-2
v_gene: TRBV11-2

CDR3aa: CATGQGVPYYGYTF
CDR3nt: TGTGCCACGGGACAGGGGGTCCCCTACTATGGCTACACCTTC
abundance: NA
d_gene: TRBD1
j_gene: TRBJ1-2
v_gene: TRBV19

CDR3aa: CAWSKTGSSAQHF
CDR3nt: TGTGCCTGGAGCAAGACCGGGAGTTCAGCCCAGCATTTT
abundance: once
d_gene: NA
j_gene: TRBJ1-5
v_gene: TRBV30

CDR3aa: CASRVGQANYGYTF
CDR3nt: TGTGCCAGCAGGGTGGGGCAAGCTAACTATGGCTACACCTTC
abundance: NA
d_gene: NA
j_gene: TRBJ1-2
v_gene: TRBV5-6

CDR3aa: CATSSGQVGIYEQYF
CDR3nt: TGTGCCACCAGCAGTGGACAGGTGGGGATCTACGAGCAGTACTTC
abundance: NA
d_gene: TRBD1
j_gene: TRBJ2-7
v_gene: TRBV15

CDR3aa: CASSPWRTGVYEQYF
CDR3nt: TGCGCCAGCAGTCCGTGGAGGACAGGGGTCTACGAGCAGTACTTC
abundance: NA
d_gene: TRBD1
j_gene: TRBJ2-7
v_gene: TRBV23-1

CDR3aa: CASSFRGLNTDTQYF
CDR3nt: TGTGCCAGCAGCTTTAGGGGTCTTAACACAGATACGCAGTATTTT
abundance: once
d_gene: NA
j_gene: TRBJ2-3
v_gene: TRBV7-3

CDR3aa: CASSVASGSDEQFF
CDR3nt: TGTGCCAGCAGCGTAGCTAGCGGGAGCGATGAGCAGTTCTTC
abundance: once
d_gene: TRBD2
j_gene: TRBJ2-1
v_gene: TRBV9

CDR3aa: CASSWGGKDQPQHF
CDR3nt: TGCGCCAGCAGCTGGGGGGGAAAGGATCAGCCCCAGCATTTT
abundance: once
d_gene: NA
j_gene: TRBJ1-5
v_gene: TRBV5-1

CDR3aa: CASSLRRGRDEQYF
CDR3nt: TGTGCCAGCAGTTTACGGCGGGGGCGAGACGAGCAGTACTTC
abundance: once
d_gene: NA
j_gene: TRBJ2-7
v_gene: TRBV27

CDR3aa: CASSSQESSPLHF
CDR3nt: TGTGCCAGCAGTTCACAGGAATCTTCACCCCTCCACTTT
abundance: NA
d_gene: NA
j_gene: TRBJ1-6
v_gene: TRBV27

CDR3aa: CASRKGLPPGEQYF
CDR3nt: TGTGCCAGCAGGAAAGGACTACCACCTGGAGAGCAGTACTTC
abundance: NA
d_gene: NA
j_gene: TRBJ2-7
v_gene: TRBV28

CDR3aa: CASSLSPAQETQYF
CDR3nt: TGTGCCAGCAGCTTAAGCCCAGCGCAAGAGACCCAGTACTTC
abundance: NA
d_gene: NA
j_gene: TRBJ2-5
v_gene: TRBV7-3

CDR3aa: CASSGRSGDTQYF
CDR3nt: TGCGCCAGCAGTGGGAGATCCGGAGATACGCAGTATTTT
abundance: NA
d_gene: NA
j_gene: TRBJ2-3
v_gene: TRBV10-1

CDR3aa: CASSQDGRRPGETQYF
CDR3nt: TGTGCCAGCAGCCAAGATGGAAGGAGGCCGGGGGAGACCCAGTACTTC
abundance: few
d_gene: NA
j_gene: TRBJ2-5
v_gene: TRBV14

CDR3aa: CSVDAGTEAFF
CDR3nt: TGCAGCGTTGATGCGGGGACTGAAGCTTTCTTT
abundance: NA
d_gene: NA
j_gene: TRBJ1-1
v_gene: TRBV29-1

CDR3aa: CASRSRQGKTSYEQYF
CDR3nt: TGTGCCAGCAGGAGCCGACAGGGTAAAACGTCCTACGAGCAGTACTTC
abundance: NA
d_gene: TRBD1
j_gene: TRBJ2-7
v_gene: TRBV2

CDR3aa: CASRSESYEQYF
CDR3nt: TGTGCCAGCAGGTCGGAGTCCTACGAGCAGTACTTC
abundance: once
d_gene: NA
j_gene: TRBJ2-7
v_gene: TRBV11-2

CDR3aa: CASSLISAQGKYSSNQPQHF
CDR3nt: TGTGCCAGCAGTTTAATATCGGCTCAGGGAAAGTATTCTAGCAATCAGCCCCAGCATTTT
abundance: once
d_gene: NA
j_gene: TRBJ1-5
v_gene: TRBV28

CDR3aa: CAISESEGPEGYTF
CDR3nt: TGTGCCATCAGTGAGTCCGAGGGTCCGGAGGGCTACACCTTC
abundance: few
d_gene: NA
j_gene: TRBJ1-2
v_gene: TRBV10-3